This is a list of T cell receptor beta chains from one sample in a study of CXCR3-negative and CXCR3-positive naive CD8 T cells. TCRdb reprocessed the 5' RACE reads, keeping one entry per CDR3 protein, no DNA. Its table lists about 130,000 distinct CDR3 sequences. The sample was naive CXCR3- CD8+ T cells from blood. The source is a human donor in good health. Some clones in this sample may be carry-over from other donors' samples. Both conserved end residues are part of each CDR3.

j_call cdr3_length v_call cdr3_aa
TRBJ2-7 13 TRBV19 CASSPTAGGGQYF
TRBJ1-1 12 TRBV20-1 CSAIQGDPEAFF
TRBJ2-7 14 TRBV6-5 CASIGSERSYEQYF
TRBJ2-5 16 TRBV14 CASSQEPAGGQETQYF
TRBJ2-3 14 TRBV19 CASTQGMNPDTQYF
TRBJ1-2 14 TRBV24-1 CATSDGQTIYGYTF
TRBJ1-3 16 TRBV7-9 CASSLAGQASGNTIYF
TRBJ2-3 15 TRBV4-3 CASSQGTGGGDTQYF
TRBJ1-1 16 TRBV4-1 CASSQVATGGWTEAFF
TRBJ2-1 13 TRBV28 CASSFIQQGLGVF
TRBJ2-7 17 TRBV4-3 CASSQDSIGTLSYEQYF
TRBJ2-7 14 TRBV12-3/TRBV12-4 CASSSGGTPYEQYF
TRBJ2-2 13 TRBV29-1 CSVEGDFTGELFF
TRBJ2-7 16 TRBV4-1 CASSQGGAGDTYEQYF
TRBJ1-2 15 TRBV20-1 CSARDESAVPDGYTF
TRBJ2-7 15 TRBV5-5 CASSSWAGGPFEQYF
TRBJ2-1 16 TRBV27 CASSPSGGESYNEQFF
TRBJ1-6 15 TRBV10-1 CASSESADRNSPLHF
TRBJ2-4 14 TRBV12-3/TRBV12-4 CASRETGGGGIQYF
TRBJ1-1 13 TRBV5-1 CASWDGENTEAFF